Reported below is one T cell receptor beta chain. This clone was detected a few times. Its antigen remains undetermined. No much larger clonotype is one base removed from it; base qualities were not supplied. Participants in the prospective study were enrolled through a virtual design, were aged roughly 18 to 100 years, and lived in some 24 United States geographic areas. To assign participants to cohorts, the prospective study relied on clinical history that participants themselves reported in a screening survey and a study questionnaire. For ImmuneRACE Cohort 3, a participant was defined as recovered based on two consecutive negative NP/OP PCR tests, clearance by a healthcare professional, or resolution of symptoms. Mobile phlebotomists in the prospective study collected whole blood, serum and a nasopharyngeal or oropharyngeal swab from every participant. Over a roughly 2-month period, participants in the prospective study had the option of providing additional blood draws and questionnaires. Blood samples from the prospective study were shipped frozen or at room temperature prior to DNA extraction.

This sample stems from a study of blood T cell repertoires in COVID-19 (TCRdb year 2020). Regarding the study in general: Samples from collaborators originated in the United States, Italy and Spain and spanned both the acute and convalescent phases of COVID-19. Subjects who had been exposed to COVID-19, were actively infected with it, or had recovered from it provided the deeply sampled blood TCRbeta repertoires that made up the dataset. The material from the prospective study consisted of cDNA or gDNA derived from T cells, B-cell-depleted T cells, or PBMCs. The sample metadata nearly always contained a de-identified subject ID, COVID-19 status, age in years and sex. The repertoires were made available in a free public database intended to serve as a resource for research on the immune response to SARS-CoV-2. HLA class I and class II types, where available, came from metadata supplied by the sample provider rather than from assay-based typing. Samples were obtained from the ongoing ImmuneRACE study (first 160 participants) and from 1,000 to 1,500 subjects provided by 6 global collaborators.

Results and caveats for the whole study, not just this receptor: How much clinical and demographic metadata was included differed by source and by participant, and the metadata was provided uncurated.

TCRbeta CDR3 regions were amplified from genomic DNA using the immunoSEQ Assay, a bias-controlled multiplex PCR. The study's processing was this. Within the assay, amplification of reference gene primers was used to estimate how many nucleated cells each sample contained. To quantify the absolute abundance of each unique TCRbeta CDR3 rearrangement, sequence reads were collapsed and filtered. For each sample, productive Simpson clonality was calculated by taking the square root of Simpson's diversity index across productive rearrangements. Entries here come from immuneACCESS through TCRdb and include only in-frame sequences with V and J called. Some clones fail to appear in such tables; in the studies checked, an unresolved V gene covers under half of the shortfall, and the cause of the remainder is unknown. V, J and clone size are those of that table, while D and trimming were read from the DNA. In all, the sample holds roughly 180,000 clones, and 75% to 90% of those were seen once. The ten largest clones capture roughly 13% of the sample.

V ends up 3 bases short and J 5 bases short, with an unmatched junction base count of 8. Counted from cysteine to phenylalanine, this CDR3 has 14 amino acids. Solely the CDR3 DNA is kept, with 42 bases framed from the first base. CDR1 and CDR2 are read off the germline V gene as SGDLS and YYNGEE. The chain joins TRBV9 to TRBJ2-7; TRBD1 fits 7 bases in the junction. The sample was PBMCs or T cells enriched from blood (not recorded which). The receptor was isolated from a woman aged 55-69 years who had recovered from COVID-19. The nucleotides read TGTGCCAGCAGCGCCTCAGACAGGGCACACGAGCAGTACTTC. Translation gives CASSASDRAHEQYF.